Listed below are T cell receptor beta chains from one sample, sequenced in a study of blood T cells in healthy people across ages. TCRdb ran MiXCR on the 5' RACE reads and lists one entry per CDR3 protein. The sample lists approximately 1,700,000 distinct CDR3 sequences; approximately 39% were seen once. Material for sequencing was blood. These receptors were taken from a human donor in good health. Each CDR3 is given with its conserved first and last residue.

CSARGVGNSYNEQFF	TRBV20-1	TRBJ2-1	15
CSARIPRGGDNEQFF	TRBV20-1	TRBJ2-1	15
CASSFGSGYGYTF	TRBV28	TRBJ1-2	13
CATDKTFTYGYTF	TRBV7-2	TRBJ1-2	13
CASSVRQPNYNEQFF	TRBV5-1	TRBJ2-1	15
CAISEPQGTYEQYF	TRBV10-3	TRBJ2-7	14
CAGSQGVGSMNTEAFF	TRBV18	TRBJ1-1	16
CATSRDRPEHEAFF	TRBV15	TRBJ1-1	14
CASSLPYTDTQYF	TRBV7-2	TRBJ2-3	13
CASSLAGGTYNERFF	TRBV6-2/TRBV6-3	TRBJ2-1	15
CASNHLEDRYNEQFF	TRBV6-2/TRBV6-3	TRBJ2-1	15
CSASSGGVVTQYF	TRBV20-1	TRBJ2-3	13
CSVRDRISGANVRTF	TRBV29-1	TRBJ2-6	15
CAGNKLGPQETQYF	TRBV6-6	-	14
CAGSGVAGANVLTF	TRBV5-1	TRBJ2-6	14
CSARTLERDTEAFF	TRBV20-1	TRBJ1-1	14
CASSLGRERGYTF	TRBV12-3/TRBV12-4	TRBJ1-2	13
CASSDKQGFETQYF	TRBV2	TRBJ2-5	14
CATSRAAGGKNIQYF	TRBV15	TRBJ2-4	15
CSVRDWRGRNEQFF	TRBV20-1	TRBJ2-1	14
CASSYSGGSGQFF	TRBV6-5	TRBJ2-1	13
CASTKGYRGDGYTF	TRBV11-2	TRBJ1-2	14
CASSTAIMDAREQYF	TRBV7-2	TRBJ2-5	15
CVSRRTGTGGFNEQFF	TRBV12-3/TRBV12-4	TRBJ2-1	16
CASSPLPGPVSTDTQYF	TRBV18	TRBJ2-3	17
CATSRDRGGEDGYTF	TRBV15	TRBJ1-2	15
CASSDDPGQGSEKLFF	TRBV9	TRBJ1-4	16
CASRGGGGTPTDTQYF	TRBV7-2	TRBJ2-3	16
CASSRADFYEQYF	TRBV6-6	TRBJ2-7	13
CASSQDWEYNEQLF	TRBV4-2	TRBJ2-1	14
CATSRDRLPNEQFF	TRBV15	TRBJ2-1	14
CASSIFANSPLHF	TRBV12-3/TRBV12-4	TRBJ1-6	13
CSVAGPTYNEQFF	TRBV29-1	TRBJ2-1	13
CASSVAHYNEQFF	TRBV5-6	TRBJ2-1	13
CASGFSGRTEAFF	TRBV12-5	TRBJ1-1	13
CASSLAGTADEKLFF	TRBV5-1	TRBJ1-4	15
CASSVHGVRADTQYF	TRBV12-3/TRBV12-4	TRBJ2-3	15
CATRASDRTDTQYF	TRBV21-1	TRBJ2-3	14
CASSRQGAFGNQPQHF	TRBV6-1	TRBJ1-5	16
CSARDRGTGIQYGYTF	TRBV20-1	TRBJ1-2	16
CATSPGPGEAQETQYF	TRBV15	TRBJ2-5	16
CASSHDGLGAGELFF	TRBV4-2	TRBJ2-2	15
CASSQDLGPSSSPLHF	TRBV4-1	TRBJ1-6	16
CASSWTLNEKLFF	TRBV2	TRBJ1-4	13
CASSSDSRYQETQYF	TRBV5-1	TRBJ2-5	15
CASSLSGGIQPQHF	TRBV27	TRBJ1-5	14
CSVGPTGAWEQYF	TRBV29-1	TRBJ2-7	13
CAGSPTSGGYSEQFF	TRBV6-6	TRBJ2-1	15
CASSLANGYGYTF	TRBV7-2	TRBJ1-2	13
CSARVDSLGTEAFF	TRBV20-1	TRBJ1-1	14
CASSPAVGRTDTQYF	TRBV12-3/TRBV12-4	TRBJ2-3	15
CASSPGLAADEQFF	TRBV7-9	TRBJ2-1	14
CAGSQEGTGGDEQYF	TRBV4-2	TRBJ2-7	15
CASSLKARWPQHF	TRBV11-2	TRBJ1-5	13